Below, 5 T cell receptor beta chains from the same sample are listed, as sequenced in a study of cytomegalovirus exposure and HLA in healthy donors. Primers: 60 Vbeta forward and 13 Jbeta reverse. TCRdb keeps only in-frame clones here, not all; method: immunoSEQ multiplex PCR. Here the sample spans under 200,000 clones, 79% being singletons. The material sequenced was PBMCs. These receptors were taken from a man aged 40-50 years in good health and CMV-seronegative.

This chain uses TRBV5-1 with TRBJ2-1, with D unresolved. V dropped 2 bases and J dropped 0 bases, with 9 bases sitting between them. CDR3 length: 15 residues. The germline CDR1 and CDR2 sequences are SGHRS and YFSETQ. CDR3 region: CASSFEVSSYNEQFF. CDR3 coding DNA: TGCGCCAGCAGCTTCGAGGTCAGCTCCTACAATGAGCAGTTCTTC.

This clone came up a few times. The chain carries TRBV5-6 and TRBJ2-5; D unresolved. The germline CDR1 and CDR2 sequences are SGHDT and YYEEEE. The length of the CDR3 is 13 residues. Trimming removed 0 bases at V and 1 base at J, with 4 bases between. CDR3 DNA sequence: TGTGCCAGCAGCTTGGACTCCCAAGAGACCCAGTACTTC. It yields the protein CASSLDSQETQYF.

The CDR3 DNA reads TGCGCCAGCAGCCAAGACAGGGTGGGGAGGATTCAGTACTTC. It encodes CASSQDRVGRIQYF. The chain is built from TRBV4-1 and TRBJ2-4; a possible D gene is TRBD2 (6 bases). The germline gives CDR1 MGHRA, CDR2 YSYEKL. CDR3 length: 14 amino acids. Trimming shortened V by 0 bases and J by 10 bases, and 13 bases separated the two germline ends.

The V call is TRBV27, the J call TRBJ2-4; 9 nucleotides line up with TRBD1. The CDR3 is made up of 14 amino acids. Germline CDR1 is MNHEY and CDR2 is SMNVEV (reference sequence). V lost 6 bases, J lost 15 bases, and 15 bases stayed unmatched. The CDR3 region has the DNA TGTGCCAGCAGACCGGGACAGGGCGCCGCTAGGTGGTACTTC. Translated: CASRPGQGAARWYF.

This clone was observed a few times. The V and J genes are TRBV7-2 and TRBJ1-1; D remains ambiguous. CDR3 length: 13 amino acids. Looked up from germline, CDR1 is SGHTA and CDR2 is FQGNSA. With 0 bases removed from V and 1 base from J, the gap between germline ends came to 3 bases. The CDR3 loop is CASSLARNTEAFF. The CDR3 DNA sequence: TGTGCCAGCAGCTTAGCCAGGAACACTGAAGCTTTCTTT. Looking up the rest from reference TRBV7-2 and TRBJ1-1 gives the full variable domain: GAGVSQSPSNKVTEKGKDVELRCDPISGHTALYWYRQSLGQGLEFLIYFQGNSAPDKSGLPSDRFSAERTGGSVSTLTIQRTQQEDSAVYLCASSLARNTEAFFGQGTRLTVV.